The rows below give T cell receptor beta chains drawn from one sample of a study of blood T cell repertoires in COVID-19. The method was immunoSEQ multiplex PCR; TCRdb's version includes in-frame clones alone and lacks a portion of them. The sample consists of around 160,000 clones, 80% of them appearing once. The specimen was PBMCs or T cells enriched from blood (not recorded which). The receptors shown here come from a woman aged 60-75 years who had recovered from COVID-19. Each CDR3 is given without its conserved first and last residue. Fields, in order: CDR3 protein, clone size, V gene. A clone size is listed for some rows: how often the clone was seen (once, few, many), or a class if it is expanded.

cdr3_aa: ATSDGVAGYWIDTQY
clone_size: -
v_call: TRBV24-1

cdr3_aa: ASSHGTVSSYEQY
clone_size: -
v_call: TRBV5-1

cdr3_aa: ASSQEAGGYHEQY
clone_size: -
v_call: TRBV14

cdr3_aa: ATSRDEGSGPQH
clone_size: few
v_call: TRBV15

cdr3_aa: ASSLAPINTDTQY
clone_size: few
v_call: TRBV5-5

cdr3_aa: ASSQQPTGYISPLH
clone_size: -
v_call: TRBV4-1

cdr3_aa: ASSAGQNFQPQH
clone_size: -
v_call: TRBV9

cdr3_aa: ASSDSTGPHGELF
clone_size: -
v_call: TRBV25-1

cdr3_aa: ASSARTGGTRNEQY
clone_size: -
v_call: TRBV19

cdr3_aa: ASSLTGLMDTQY
clone_size: -
v_call: TRBV5-1

cdr3_aa: ASRRDGGYT
clone_size: -
v_call: TRBV27

cdr3_aa: ASSQGLAGKGETQY
clone_size: few
v_call: TRBV14

cdr3_aa: ASMPGNNSPLH
clone_size: -
v_call: TRBV6-5

cdr3_aa: AVRGNTEAF
clone_size: few
v_call: TRBV6-5

cdr3_aa: ATSQAANYGYT
clone_size: -
v_call: TRBV15

cdr3_aa: ASSPQDSPAEQY
clone_size: -
v_call: TRBV18

cdr3_aa: ASSNAGGWGTEAF
clone_size: few
v_call: TRBV6-5

cdr3_aa: ASSLTSGGATDTQY
clone_size: -
v_call: TRBV7-2

cdr3_aa: ASSLSQGTNYGYT
clone_size: -
v_call: TRBV5-4

cdr3_aa: ASTRTGDGTNEKLF
clone_size: -
v_call: TRBV21-1

cdr3_aa: ASRWTGGTGELF
clone_size: -
v_call: TRBV5-1

cdr3_aa: ASSLDGQMNTEAF
clone_size: -
v_call: TRBV7-9

cdr3_aa: ASSVGQGIQMNIQY
clone_size: once
v_call: TRBV9

cdr3_aa: ASSEGGGTGGTDTQY
clone_size: few
v_call: TRBV9

cdr3_aa: ASSLATGGNTEAF
clone_size: -
v_call: TRBV5-4

cdr3_aa: SVVGGANTEAF
clone_size: -
v_call: TRBV29-1

cdr3_aa: ASSQGQGWEKLF
clone_size: -
v_call: TRBV14

cdr3_aa: ASRTLLSGSYEQY
clone_size: -
v_call: TRBV6-5

cdr3_aa: ASRGVAARGETQY
clone_size: -
v_call: TRBV27

cdr3_aa: ASSLAPGKLF
clone_size: -
v_call: TRBV19

cdr3_aa: ASRVGDQPQH
clone_size: -
v_call: TRBV19